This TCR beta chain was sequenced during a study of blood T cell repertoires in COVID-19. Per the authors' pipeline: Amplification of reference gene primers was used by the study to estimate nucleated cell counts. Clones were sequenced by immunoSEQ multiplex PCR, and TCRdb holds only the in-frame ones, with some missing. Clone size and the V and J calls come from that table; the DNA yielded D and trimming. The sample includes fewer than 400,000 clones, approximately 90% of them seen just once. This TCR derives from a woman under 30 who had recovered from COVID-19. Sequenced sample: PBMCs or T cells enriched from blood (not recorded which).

The CDR3 loop reads CASSYDSGSVQATQYF. CDR3 DNA sequence: TGTGCCAGCAGTTACGATAGCGGGAGCGTTCAGGCGACCCAGTACTTC. V usage is TRBV6-5 and J usage is TRBJ2-5, with 9 bases that match TRBD2. V shed 2 bases, J shed 7 bases, and the junction held 11 bases outside the gene matches. Per germline, CDR1 MNHEY and CDR2 SVGAGI. This CDR3 region has 16 residues.